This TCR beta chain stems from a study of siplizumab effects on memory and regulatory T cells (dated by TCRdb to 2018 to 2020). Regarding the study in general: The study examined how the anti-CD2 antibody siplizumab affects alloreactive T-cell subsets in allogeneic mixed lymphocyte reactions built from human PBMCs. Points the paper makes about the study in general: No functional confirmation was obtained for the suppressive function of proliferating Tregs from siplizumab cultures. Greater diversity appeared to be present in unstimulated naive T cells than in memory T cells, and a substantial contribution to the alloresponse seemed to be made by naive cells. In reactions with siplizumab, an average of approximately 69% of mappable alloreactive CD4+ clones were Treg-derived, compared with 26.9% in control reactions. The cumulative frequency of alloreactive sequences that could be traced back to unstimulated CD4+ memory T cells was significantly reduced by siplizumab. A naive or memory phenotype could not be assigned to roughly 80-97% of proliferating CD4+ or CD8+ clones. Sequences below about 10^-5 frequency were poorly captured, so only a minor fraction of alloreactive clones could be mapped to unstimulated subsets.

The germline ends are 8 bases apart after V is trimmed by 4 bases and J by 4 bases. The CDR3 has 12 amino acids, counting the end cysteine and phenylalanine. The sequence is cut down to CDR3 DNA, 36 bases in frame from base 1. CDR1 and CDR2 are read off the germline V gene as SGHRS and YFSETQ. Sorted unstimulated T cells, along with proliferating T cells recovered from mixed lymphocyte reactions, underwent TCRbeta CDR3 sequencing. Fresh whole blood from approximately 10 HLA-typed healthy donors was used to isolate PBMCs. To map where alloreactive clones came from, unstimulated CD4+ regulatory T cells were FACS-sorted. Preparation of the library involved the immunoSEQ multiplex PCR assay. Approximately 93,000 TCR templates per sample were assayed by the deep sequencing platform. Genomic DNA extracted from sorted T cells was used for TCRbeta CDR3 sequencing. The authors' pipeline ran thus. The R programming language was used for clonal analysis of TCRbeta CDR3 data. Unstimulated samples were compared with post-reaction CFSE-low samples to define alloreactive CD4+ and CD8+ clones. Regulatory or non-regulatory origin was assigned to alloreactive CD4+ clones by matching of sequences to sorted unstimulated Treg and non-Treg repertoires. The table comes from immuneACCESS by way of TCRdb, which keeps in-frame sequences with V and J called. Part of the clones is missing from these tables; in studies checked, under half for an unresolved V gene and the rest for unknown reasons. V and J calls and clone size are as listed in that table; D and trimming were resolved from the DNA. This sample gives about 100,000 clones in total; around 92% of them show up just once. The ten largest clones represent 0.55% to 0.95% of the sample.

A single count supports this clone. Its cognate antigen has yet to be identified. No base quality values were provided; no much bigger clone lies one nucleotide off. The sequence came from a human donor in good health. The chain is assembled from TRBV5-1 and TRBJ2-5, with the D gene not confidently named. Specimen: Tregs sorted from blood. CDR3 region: CASSLYTETQYF. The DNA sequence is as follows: TGCGCCAGCAGCCTCTACACAGAGACCCAGTACTTC.